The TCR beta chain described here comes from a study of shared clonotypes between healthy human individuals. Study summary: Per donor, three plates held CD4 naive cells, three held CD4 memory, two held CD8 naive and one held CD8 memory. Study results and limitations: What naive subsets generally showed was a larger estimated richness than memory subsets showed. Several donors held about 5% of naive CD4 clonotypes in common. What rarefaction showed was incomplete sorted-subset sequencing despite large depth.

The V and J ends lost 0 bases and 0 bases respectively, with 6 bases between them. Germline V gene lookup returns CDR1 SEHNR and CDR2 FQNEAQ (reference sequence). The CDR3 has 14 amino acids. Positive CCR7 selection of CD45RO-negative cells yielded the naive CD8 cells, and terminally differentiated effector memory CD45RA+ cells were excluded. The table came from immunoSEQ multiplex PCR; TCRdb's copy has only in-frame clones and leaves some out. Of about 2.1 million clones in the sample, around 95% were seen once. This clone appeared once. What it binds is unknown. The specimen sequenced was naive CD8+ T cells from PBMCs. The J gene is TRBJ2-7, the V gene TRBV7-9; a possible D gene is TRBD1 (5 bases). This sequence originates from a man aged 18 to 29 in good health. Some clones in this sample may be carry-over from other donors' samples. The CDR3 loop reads CASSLAQDSYEQYF. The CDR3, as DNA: TGTGCCAGCAGCTTAGCACAGGACTCCTACGAGCAGTACTTC.